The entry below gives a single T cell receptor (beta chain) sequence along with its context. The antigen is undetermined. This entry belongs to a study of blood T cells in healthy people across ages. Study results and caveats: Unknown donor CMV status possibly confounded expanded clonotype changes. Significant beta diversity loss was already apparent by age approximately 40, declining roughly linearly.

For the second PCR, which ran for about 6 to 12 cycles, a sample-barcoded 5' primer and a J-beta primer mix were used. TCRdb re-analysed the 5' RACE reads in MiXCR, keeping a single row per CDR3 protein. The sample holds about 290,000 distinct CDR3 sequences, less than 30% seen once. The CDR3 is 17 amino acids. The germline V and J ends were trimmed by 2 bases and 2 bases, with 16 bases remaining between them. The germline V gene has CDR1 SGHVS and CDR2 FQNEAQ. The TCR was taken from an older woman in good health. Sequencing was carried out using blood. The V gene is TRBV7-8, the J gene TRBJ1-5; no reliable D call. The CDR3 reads CASSLSIWPAGNQPQHF. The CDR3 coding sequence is TGTGCCAGCAGCTTAAGTATCTGGCCAGCGGGCAATCAGCCCCAGCATTTT.